This T cell receptor beta chain was identified in a study of T-cell memory formation after mild COVID-19. About the research overall: There were largely donor-specific TCR clusters.

Study observations and caveats: From day 15 to 85, contracting clones were balanced between CD4 and CD8, whereas later expanders leaned toward CD4+. The pre-infection memory compartment contained some responding clones, suggesting cross-reactive memory joined.

This CDR3 has 13 amino acids. CDR1 is MNHEY, CDR2 SVGAGI, per germline. Trimming cost V 0 bases and J 6 bases, with 8 bases left between them. Concerning this clonotype itself: The antigen remains unidentified.

TCR alpha and TCR beta cDNA libraries carrying sample barcodes and UMIs came from 5'RACE with constant-segment primers. TCRdb itself ran the 5' RACE reads through MiXCR, one entry per CDR3 protein. The sample comprises about 320,000 distinct CDR3 sequences, around 15% of which are singletons, and 21% rests with the top ten. V usage is TRBV6-5 and J usage is TRBJ1-2, with D unclear. Sequenced: PBMCs or a T cell subset sorted from them (not recorded which). This TCR was sampled from a man aged 18 to 35 who had mild COVID-19 (a few samples of this study predate the infection). Cell type and time point are not known. The CDR3 loop reads CASSYSRFDGYTF. In DNA form, the CDR3 reads TGTGCCAGCAGTTACTCCCGCTTCGATGGCTACACCTTC.